Here is one T cell receptor beta chain with its context. Its antigen is currently unknown. The protocol was immunoSEQ multiplex PCR, while the TCRdb copy is restricted to in-frame clones and leaves out a portion. The sample carries over 85,000 clones, about four fifths recorded once. Sampling times: baseline, cycle 4 day 1, cycle 7 day 1. The data originate from a study of OX40 agonist ivuxolimab in advanced cancers. Study-level findings and limits: CD4+ and CD8+ T cells in blood underwent clonal expansion by week 6 at 0.1 to 3.0 mg/kg.

Specimen: CD4+ or CD8+ T cells sorted from blood, collected in a trial of the OX40 agonist ivuxolimab. The clonotype originates from an adult with an advanced solid tumor such as melanoma, head and neck, liver or kidney cancer.

DNA for the CDR3: TGTGCCAGCAGCCAAGAAATTTGGGGGGGGTACGAGCAGTACTTC. This sequence encodes CASSQEIWGGYEQYF. The chain has TRBV14 and TRBJ2-7, with 7 bases lining up with TRBD2. Unmatched junction bases numbered 6, after V lost 0 bases and J lost 4 bases. This CDR3 is 15 amino acids long. CDR1 and CDR2 (germline): SGHDN, FVKESK.